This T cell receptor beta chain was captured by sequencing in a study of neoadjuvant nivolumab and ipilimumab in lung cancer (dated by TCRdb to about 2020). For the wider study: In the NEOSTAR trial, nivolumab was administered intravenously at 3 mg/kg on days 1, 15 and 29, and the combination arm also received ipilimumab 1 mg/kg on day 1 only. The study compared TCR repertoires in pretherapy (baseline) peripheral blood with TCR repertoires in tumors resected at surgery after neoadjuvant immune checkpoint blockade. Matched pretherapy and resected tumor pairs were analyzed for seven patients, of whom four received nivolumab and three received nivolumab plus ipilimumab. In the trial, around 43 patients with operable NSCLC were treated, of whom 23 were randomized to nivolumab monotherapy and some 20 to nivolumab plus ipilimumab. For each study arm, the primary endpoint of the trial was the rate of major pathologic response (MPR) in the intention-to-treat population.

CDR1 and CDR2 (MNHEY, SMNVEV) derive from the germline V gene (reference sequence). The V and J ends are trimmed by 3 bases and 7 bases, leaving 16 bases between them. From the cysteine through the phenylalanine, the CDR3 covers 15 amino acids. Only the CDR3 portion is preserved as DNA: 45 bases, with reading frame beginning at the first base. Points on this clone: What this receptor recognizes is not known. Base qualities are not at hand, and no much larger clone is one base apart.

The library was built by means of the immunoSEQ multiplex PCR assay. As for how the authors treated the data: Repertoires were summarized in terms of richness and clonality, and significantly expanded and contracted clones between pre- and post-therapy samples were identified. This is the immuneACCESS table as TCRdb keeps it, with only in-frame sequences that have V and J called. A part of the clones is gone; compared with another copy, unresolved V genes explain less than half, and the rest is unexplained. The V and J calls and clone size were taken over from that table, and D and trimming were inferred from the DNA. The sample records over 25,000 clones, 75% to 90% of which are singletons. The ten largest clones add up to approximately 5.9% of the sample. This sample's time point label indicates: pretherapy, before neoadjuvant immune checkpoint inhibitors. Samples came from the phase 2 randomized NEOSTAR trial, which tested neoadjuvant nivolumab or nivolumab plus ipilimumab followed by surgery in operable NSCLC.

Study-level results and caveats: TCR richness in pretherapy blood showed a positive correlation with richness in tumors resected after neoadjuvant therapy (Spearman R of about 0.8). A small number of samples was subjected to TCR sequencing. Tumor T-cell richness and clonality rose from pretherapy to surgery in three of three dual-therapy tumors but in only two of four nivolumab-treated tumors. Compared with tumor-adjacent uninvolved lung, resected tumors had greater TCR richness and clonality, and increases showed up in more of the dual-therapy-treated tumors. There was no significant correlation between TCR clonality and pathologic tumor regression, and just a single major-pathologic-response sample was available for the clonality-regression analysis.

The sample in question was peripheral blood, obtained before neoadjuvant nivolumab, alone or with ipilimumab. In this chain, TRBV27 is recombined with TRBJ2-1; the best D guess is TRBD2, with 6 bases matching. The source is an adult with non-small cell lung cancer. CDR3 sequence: CASSFWQDGGNEQFF. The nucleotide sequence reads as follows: TGTGCCAGCAGTTTCTGGCAGGACGGGGGTAATGAGCAGTTCTTC.